Listed below are T cell receptor beta chains from one sample, sequenced in a study of T cells in Graves' hyperthyroidism and ophthalmopathy. One entry per CDR3 protein, called by TCRdb with MiXCR from the multiplex PCR reads. The data contain about 500,000 distinct CDR3 sequences, over 15% of them singletons. The material sequenced was blood. The origin of the receptors is a woman between 18 and 30 years old with Graves' hyperthyroidism. Each CDR3 is given with its conserved first and last residue. The D gene is left open where the match is weak. Clone size is stated in some rows and not others, as once, few, many or a class when expanded.

J: TRBJ1-4
size: few
V: TRBV7-2
D: -
CDR3: CASSLAPDEKLFF
DNA: TGTGCCAGCAGCTTAGCCCCCGATGAAAAACTGTTTTTT

J: TRBJ2-7
size: -
V: TRBV12-3/TRBV12-4
D: -
CDR3: CASSPGDISYEQYF
DNA: TGTGCCAGCAGTCCCGGGGACATATCCTACGAGCAGTACTTC

J: TRBJ2-1
size: many
V: TRBV29-1
D: -
CDR3: CSATSTHSYNEQFF
DNA: TGCAGCGCAACGAGTACCCACTCCTACAATGAGCAGTTCTTC

J: TRBJ2-7
size: few
V: TRBV3-1
D: -
CDR3: CASSPQSLGVEQYF
DNA: TGTGCCAGCAGCCCCCAATCATTGGGGGTCGAGCAGTACTTC

J: TRBJ2-1
size: many
V: TRBV20-1
D: -
CDR3: CSATPGHPQFF
DNA: TGCAGTGCTACGCCCGGACACCCGCAGTTCTTC

J: TRBJ1-2
size: few
V: TRBV6-1
D: -
CDR3: CASSEFYQGDGYTF
DNA: TGTGCCAGCAGTGAATTTTATCAGGGCGACGGCTACACCTTC

J: TRBJ1-5
size: -
V: TRBV30
D: -
CDR3: CAWSVGTAQPQHF
DNA: TGTGCCTGGAGTGTGGGGACGGCTCAGCCCCAGCATTTT

J: TRBJ2-7
size: -
V: TRBV5-1
D: -
CDR3: CASSALGGRSSYEQYF
DNA: TGCGCCAGCAGCGCCCTTGGGGGGAGGTCGTCCTACGAGCAGTACTTC

J: TRBJ1-2
size: -
V: TRBV5-1
D: -
CDR3: CASSTGRPNYGYTF
DNA: TGCGCCAGCAGCACCGGGAGGCCTAACTATGGCTACACCTTC

J: TRBJ1-4
size: -
V: TRBV18
D: TRBD1
CDR3: CASSPLNRGQNEKLFF
DNA: TGTGCCAGCTCACCATTGAACAGGGGGCAGAATGAAAAACTGTTTTTT

J: TRBJ1-2
size: many
V: TRBV5-8
D: TRBD1
CDR3: CASSLGGWDYGYTF
DNA: TGTGCCAGCAGCTTAGGGGGCTGGGACTATGGCTACACCTTC

J: TRBJ1-1
size: many
V: TRBV27
D: -
CDR3: CASSLTGSGTEAFF
DNA: TGTGCCAGCAGTTTAACAGGGAGTGGTACTGAAGCTTTCTTT

J: TRBJ2-5
size: once
V: TRBV20-1
D: TRBD1
CDR3: CSAIWGQGAGETQYF
DNA: TGCAGTGCTATCTGGGGACAGGGGGCGGGGGAGACCCAGTACTTC

J: TRBJ2-7
size: many
V: TRBV28
D: TRBD2
CDR3: CASRRGGGTGDEQYF
DNA: TGTGCCAGCAGGCGTGGGGGGGGAACGGGTGACGAGCAGTACTTC

J: TRBJ1-4
size: many
V: TRBV18
D: TRBD1
CDR3: CASSPTARGEKLFF
DNA: TGTGCCAGCTCACCGACAGCCAGGGGGGAAAAACTGTTTTTT

J: TRBJ2-6
size: few
V: TRBV7-8
D: -
CDR3: CASSLAEGSGANVLTF
DNA: TGTGCCAGCAGCTTAGCAGAGGGCTCTGGGGCCAACGTCCTGACTTTC

J: TRBJ2-5
size: few
V: TRBV20-1
D: TRBD2
CDR3: CSARAPAGKETQYF
DNA: TGCAGTGCTAGAGCGCCAGCGGGAAAGGAGACCCAGTACTTC

J: TRBJ2-5
size: -
V: TRBV2
D: -
CDR3: CASTPGPFETQYF
DNA: TGTGCCAGCACCCCCGGGCCTTTTGAGACCCAGTACTTC

J: TRBJ2-5
size: -
V: TRBV29-1
D: TRBD2
CDR3: CSVELLAGAGTQYF
DNA: TGCAGCGTTGAGTTACTAGCGGGAGCGGGGACCCAGTACTTC

J: TRBJ2-3
size: -
V: TRBV24-1
D: -
CDR3: CATSDETGVGTDTQYF
DNA: TGTGCCACCAGTGATGAGACAGGTGTCGGCACAGATACGCAGTATTTT

J: TRBJ2-7
size: -
V: TRBV27
D: TRBD2
CDR3: CASSFSGRAEQYF
DNA: TGTGCCAGCAGTTTTAGCGGGAGGGCCGAGCAGTACTTC

J: TRBJ2-7
size: -
V: TRBV25-1
D: TRBD1
CDR3: CASSEYKTGESYEQYF
DNA: TGTGCCAGCAGTGAATATAAGACAGGGGAGTCCTACGAGCAGTACTTC

J: TRBJ2-5
size: many
V: TRBV12-3/TRBV12-4
D: TRBD1
CDR3: CASSATGAGETQYF
DNA: TGTGCCAGCAGTGCCACAGGGGCCGGAGAGACCCAGTACTTC

J: TRBJ2-3
size: -
V: TRBV29-1
D: TRBD2
CDR3: CSAIGTSGGTDTQYF
DNA: TGCAGCGCGATAGGGACTAGCGGGGGAACAGATACGCAGTATTTT

J: TRBJ2-5
size: many
V: TRBV12-3/TRBV12-4
D: TRBD2
CDR3: CASSLGLAGAPFQETQYF
DNA: TGTGCCAGCAGTTTGGGACTAGCGGGAGCCCCCTTCCAAGAGACCCAGTACTTC

J: TRBJ1-2
size: many
V: TRBV12-5
D: -
CDR3: CASGLVRSNYGYTF
DNA: TGTGCTAGTGGTTTGGTACGCAGTAACTATGGCTACACCTTC

J: TRBJ2-2
size: -
V: TRBV6-2/TRBV6-3
D: -
CDR3: CASSYSRQLGGELFF
DNA: TGTGCCAGCAGTTACTCGAGACAGCTAGGGGGGGAGCTGTTTTTT

J: TRBJ1-2
size: many
V: TRBV18
D: -
CDR3: CASSPGTEYGYTF
DNA: TGTGCCAGCTCACCGGGAACAGAGTATGGCTACACCTTC

J: TRBJ2-7
size: few
V: TRBV12-3/TRBV12-4
D: TRBD2
CDR3: CASGPTSGGFEQYF
DNA: TGTGCCAGCGGCCCGACTAGCGGGGGTTTCGAGCAGTACTTC

J: TRBJ1-1
size: -
V: TRBV25-1
D: -
CDR3: CASTGYRLGTEAFF
DNA: TGTGCCAGCACGGGCTACAGGTTGGGCACTGAAGCTTTCTTT

J: TRBJ1-4
size: few
V: TRBV20-1
D: -
CDR3: CSARAGGYNEKLFF
DNA: TGCAGTGCTAGAGCGGGGGGATATAATGAAAAACTGTTTTTT

J: TRBJ2-2
size: many
V: TRBV7-2
D: -
CDR3: CASRAQGPTGELFF
DNA: TGTGCCAGCAGGGCCCAGGGACCAACCGGGGAGCTGTTTTTT

J: TRBJ2-7
size: many
V: TRBV20-1
D: TRBD2
CDR3: CSASGGRAEQYF
DNA: TGCAGTGCTAGCGGCGGGAGGGCCGAGCAGTACTTC

J: TRBJ2-5
size: -
V: TRBV5-1
D: -
CDR3: CASSPGTPIYSIWETQYF
DNA: TGCGCCAGCAGCCCCGGGACGCCCATATACTCCATATGGGAGACCCAGTACTTC